The clone carrying this T cell receptor beta chain was detected ten times or more. Its antigen is unidentified. This entry comes from a study of T cells in Graves' hyperthyroidism and ophthalmopathy. At the level of the study: Blood was drawn when the patient was first diagnosed and still untreated. Findings and caveats of the study: Ophthalmopathy was identified by the model a median approximately 6.4 months ahead of onset.

TCR beta CDR3 regions were amplified from RNA transcripts. RT-PCR in the first round (using the HTBI primer set) targeted the TCR CDR3. A single record per CDR3 protein comes from TCRdb applying MiXCR to the multiplex PCR reads. The sample shows hundreds of thousands of distinct CDR3 sequences, over 10% of them seen only once. Clinical symptoms, serum thyroxine, TRAb, thyroid ultrasound and orbital computed tomography established diagnosis. The CDR3 extends over 12 amino acids. Trimming took off 6 bases at V and 0 bases at J, with 8 bases between the two ends. From germline, CDR1 is SQVTM and CDR2 ANQGSEA.

This TCR was recovered from a woman between 18 and 30 years old with Graves' hyperthyroidism. This chain connects TRBV29-1 to TRBJ1-2, with D hard to call. The specimen sequenced was blood. DNA of the CDR3: TGCAGCGTACGGGAGTCTAACTATGGCTACACCTTC. Amino acid sequence: CSVRESNYGYTF. The entire variable domain, with the rest obtained from reference TRBV29-1 and TRBJ1-2, is as follows: SAVISQKPSRDICQRGTSLTIQCQVDSQVTMMFWYRQQPGQSLTLIATANQGSEATYESGFVIDKFPISRPNLTFSTLTVSNMSPEDSSIYLCSVRESNYGYTFGSGTRLTVV.